This passage covers 8 T cell receptor beta chains from one sample sequenced in a study of CD4 and CD8 cells across lung adenocarcinoma regions. Via MiXCR, TCRdb re-called the PCR reads, giving one row per CDR3 protein. The table has 16,000 or so distinct CDR3 sequences, approximately 50% seen once. The material sequenced was CD8+ T cells from the center of a lung tumor. These receptors were obtained from a female donor with lung adenocarcinoma. The CD4 and CD8 labels of this study may be unreliable.

This clonotype was observed many times. J is TRBJ2-1 and V is TRBV9; D remains unclear. CDR3 size: 11 residues. CDR1 is SGDLS, CDR2 YYNGEE, per germline. Trimming removed 2 bases from V and 9 bases from J, with 6 bases in between. CDR3 sequence reads: CASSVESEQFF. As DNA, the CDR3 is TGTGCCAGCAGCGTGGAGTCTGAGCAGTTCTTC. The whole variable domain, remainder taken from reference TRBV9 and TRBJ2-1, is DSGVTQTPKHLITATGQRVTLRCSPRSGDLSVYWYQQSLDQGLQFLIQYYNGEERAKGNILERFSAQQFPDLHSELNLSSLELGDSALYFCASSVESEQFFGPGTRLTVL.

This clonotype was counted a few times. This could be a read error, since a much larger clone is one nucleotide away. The chain recombines TRBV6-1 with TRBJ2-1; 12 nucleotides line up with TRBD2. CDR1 and CDR2 (germline): MNHNS, SASEGT. The CDR3 has 15 amino acids. Trimming cost V 6 bases and J 13 bases; bases outside gene matches: 13. CDR3 coding DNA: TGTGCCAGCAGAAGGTCTAGCGGGGGGGCGCCGACCCAGTTCTTC. Translating gives CASRRSSGGAPTQFF.

This sequence joins TRBV10-1 and TRBJ2-3; D may be TRBD2 (5 bases). Matching the DNA end better, TRBJ2-7 makes the J call doubtful. The CDR3 is made up of 14 amino acids. Germline V gene lookup returns CDR1 WNHNN and CDR2 SYGVQD (reference sequence). CDR3 loop: CASSESTLRDTQYF. CDR3 sequence (DNA): TGCGCCAGCAGTGAGTCGACTCTCCGGGATACGCAGTACTTC.

The chain joins TRBV6-5 to TRBJ2-3, with no clear D. Germline assignment: CDR1 MNHEY and CDR2 SVGAGI. V lost 0 bases and J lost 3, with 13 bases in between. This CDR3 comprises 16 residues. CDR3 DNA: TGTGCCAGCAGTTACTCTGGGCGCCTAGGGACAGATACGCAGTATTTT. Translation: CASSYSGRLGTDTQYF.

The gene calls are TRBV10-1 and TRBJ2-2; 14 nucleotides line up with TRBD2. The CDR3 loop spans 19 amino acids. Germline V gives CDR1 WNHNN, CDR2 SYGVQD (reference sequence). Trimming took 6 bases from V and 4 from J; bases not matched to a gene: 13. This chain's CDR3 is CASSFPGTSGSVSTGELFF. In DNA form, the CDR3 reads TGCGCCAGCAGCTTCCCCGGGACTAGCGGGAGCGTGAGCACCGGGGAGCTGTTTTTT.

This chain joins TRBV6-5 and TRBJ1-2, with 8 bases matching TRBD1. The trim removed 4 bases at V and 0 bases at J, leaving 16 bases unmatched. Germline-derived CDR1 and CDR2 are MNHEY and SVGAGI. The CDR3 contains 19 residues. The CDR3 bases are TGTGCCAGCAGTTCCAGGGGGCGCGCATATCTGGGAGCTAACTATGGCTACACCTTC. Translation: CASSSRGRAYLGANYGYTF.

With regard to this clonotype: Sequence at one end of the junction differs from germline and may be a read error. The rearrangement uses TRBV10-3 and TRBJ2-5; tentatively, D is TRBD2 (7 bases). The CDR3 contains 15 residues. Germline-derived CDR1 and CDR2 are ENHRY and SYGVKD. The CDR3 nucleotides are TGTGGCGGGGGTTACGGGGGCCGTGGCAAAGAGACCCAGTACTTT. It specifies CGGGYGGRGKETQYF.

As to this clonotype: The junction departs from germline at one end; a sequencing error may be responsible. The gene calls are TRBV6-1 and TRBJ2-3; possibly TRBD2 for D (5 bases). The CDR3 is 16 amino acids. Germline lookup yields CDR1 MNHNS and CDR2 SASEGT. In nucleotides, the CDR3 is TGTGCCAGCAGTGTGGAAGAGGGCTTGGGCCCAGATACGCAGTATTTC. Translation: CASSVEEGLGPDTQYF.